Listed below are T cell receptor beta chains from one sample, sequenced in a study of blood T cell repertoires in COVID-19. Measured with immunoSEQ multiplex PCR; TCRdb has only the in-frame clones, and not every one. The table lists tens of thousands of clones, approximately 83% of them singletons. The sample taken for sequencing was peripheral blood. The receptor source for this set is a woman aged 55 to 70 with acute or convalescent COVID-19. CDR3s include the opening cysteine and the closing phenylalanine or tryptophan. Each record gives: J gene, V gene, D gene, CDR3 DNA, CDR3 protein. D genes are given only for firm matches.

TRBJ2-7,TRBV2,TRBD2,TGTGCCAGCAGAACTAGCGCCGCCTCCTACGAGCAGTACTTC,CASRTSAASYEQYF
TRBJ2-7,TRBV3-1/TRBV3-2,-,TGTGCCAGCAGCCAACGGAGTCGCGAGCAGTACTTC,CASSQRSREQYF
TRBJ1-5,TRBV18,TRBD1,TGTGCCAGCTCGCAGGGGGCAGGCAATCAGCCCCAGCATTTT,CASSQGAGNQPQHF
TRBJ1-2,TRBV29-1,-,TGCAGCGTTGGGTCGGGAGACAGCTATGGCTACACCTTC,CSVGSGDSYGYTF
TRBJ2-7,TRBV7-9,-,TGTGCCAGCAGCTTATTCGTCGGCGGGTCGACCTACGAGCAGTACTTC,CASSLFVGGSTYEQYF
TRBJ2-3,TRBV6-2/TRBV6-3,TRBD2,TGTGCCAGCATCCCCACGGGGGGAAGCACAGATACGCAGTATTTT,CASIPTGGSTDTQYF
TRBJ1-4,TRBV4-2,TRBD1,TGTGCCAGCAGCCAAGGACAGGGACGTGAAAAACTGTTTTTT,CASSQGQGREKLFF
TRBJ2-7,TRBV6-4,TRBD1,TGTGCCAGGGGACAGGATATGGATACCATTCCTACAGATTCCTACGAGCAGTACTTC,CARGQDMDTIPTDSYEQYF
TRBJ1-1,TRBV3-1/TRBV3-2,-,TGTGCCAGCAGCCAAGCCGGGAGAGACACTGAAGCTTTCTTT,CASSQAGRDTEAFF
TRBJ2-1,TRBV7-3,TRBD2,TGTGCCAGCAGCTTAATGCCCACGGGATTAGCGGGGACCGATGAGCAGTTCTTC,CASSLMPTGLAGTDEQFF
TRBJ1-2,TRBV6-5,-,TGTGCCAGCAGTTACGGACAGTCCTATGGCTACACCTTC,CASSYGQSYGYTF
TRBJ1-1,TRBV18,-,TGTGCCAGCTCACGGACAGTGGCGAACACTGAAGCTTTCTTT,CASSRTVANTEAFF
TRBJ1-5,TRBV2,TRBD1,TGTGCCAGCAGTGGGCTACGGGACAGTTTTAATCAGCCCCAGCATTTT,CASSGLRDSFNQPQHF
TRBJ1-6,TRBV10-3,-,TGTGCCGTCGCACAGGGAGATGGTTCACCCCTCCACTTT,CAVAQGDGSPLHF
TRBJ2-4,TRBV5-1,TRBD2,TGCGCCAGCAGCCCTCCCCTAGCGGGAGTAGCCAAAAACATTCAGTACTTC,CASSPPLAGVAKNIQYF
TRBJ2-2,TRBV27,-,TGTGCCAGCAGTTTGTCCGCCGGGGAGCTGTTTTTT,CASSLSAGELFF
TRBJ1-1,TRBV19,TRBD1,TGTGCCAGTAGTGCCCAACAGGGGAGAACGGGCGTGAACACTGAAGCTTTCTTT,CASSAQQGRTGVNTEAFF
TRBJ2-3,TRBV4-1,TRBD2,TGCGCCAGCAGCCAAGAACCAGCGGGGGGGCTAGATACGCAGTATTTT,CASSQEPAGGLDTQYF
TRBJ1-1,TRBV11-3,-,TGTGCCAGCAGCCCAACGCCGAGTTCGCCTGAAGCTTTCTTT,CASSPTPSSPEAFF